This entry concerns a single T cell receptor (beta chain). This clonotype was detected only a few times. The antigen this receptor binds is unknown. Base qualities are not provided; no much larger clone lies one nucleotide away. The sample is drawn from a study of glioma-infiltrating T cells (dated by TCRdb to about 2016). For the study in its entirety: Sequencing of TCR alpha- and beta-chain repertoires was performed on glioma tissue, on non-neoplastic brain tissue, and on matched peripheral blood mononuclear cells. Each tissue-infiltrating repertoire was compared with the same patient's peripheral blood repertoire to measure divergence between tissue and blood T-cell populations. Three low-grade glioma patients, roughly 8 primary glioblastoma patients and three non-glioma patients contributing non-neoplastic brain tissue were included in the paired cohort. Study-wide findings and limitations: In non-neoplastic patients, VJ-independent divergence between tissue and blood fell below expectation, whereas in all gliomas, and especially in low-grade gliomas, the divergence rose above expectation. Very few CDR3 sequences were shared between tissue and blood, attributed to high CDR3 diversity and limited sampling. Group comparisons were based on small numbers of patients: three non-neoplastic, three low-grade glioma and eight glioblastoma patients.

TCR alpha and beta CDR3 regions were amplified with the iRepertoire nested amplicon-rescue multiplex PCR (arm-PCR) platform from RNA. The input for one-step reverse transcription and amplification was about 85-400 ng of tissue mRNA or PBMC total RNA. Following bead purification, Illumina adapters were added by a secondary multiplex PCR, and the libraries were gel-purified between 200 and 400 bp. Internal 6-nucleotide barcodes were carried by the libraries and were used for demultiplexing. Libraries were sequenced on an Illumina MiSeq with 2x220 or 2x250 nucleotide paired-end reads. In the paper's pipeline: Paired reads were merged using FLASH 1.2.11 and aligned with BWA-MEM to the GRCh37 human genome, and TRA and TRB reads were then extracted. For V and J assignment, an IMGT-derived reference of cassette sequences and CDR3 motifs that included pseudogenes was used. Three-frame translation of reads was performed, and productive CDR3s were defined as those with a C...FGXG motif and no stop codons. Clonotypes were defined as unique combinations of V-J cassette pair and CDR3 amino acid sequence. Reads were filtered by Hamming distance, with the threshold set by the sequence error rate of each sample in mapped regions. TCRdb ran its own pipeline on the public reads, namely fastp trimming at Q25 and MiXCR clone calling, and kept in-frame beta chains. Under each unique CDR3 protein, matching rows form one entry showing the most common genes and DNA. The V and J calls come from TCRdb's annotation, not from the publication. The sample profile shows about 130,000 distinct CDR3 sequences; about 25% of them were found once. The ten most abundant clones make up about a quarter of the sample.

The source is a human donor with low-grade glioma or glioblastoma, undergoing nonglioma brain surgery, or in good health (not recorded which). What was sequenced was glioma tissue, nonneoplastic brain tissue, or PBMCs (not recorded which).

The nucleotides are TGTGCCAGCAGCCTGATGAGCGGGGGTGGGGAGACCCAGTACTTC. Its protein product is CASSLMSGGGETQYF. Recombination connected TRBV7-2 to TRBJ2-5; TRBD2 fits 8 bases in the junction. The germline V gene encodes CDR1 SGHTA and CDR2 FQGNSA. The CDR3 runs 15 residues from the cysteine to the phenylalanine. Only the CDR3 DNA is retained, 45 bases long and in frame from the first base. After removal of 5 bases from V and 5 bases from J, the junction retains 10 bases not matched to a gene.